The next 22 T cell receptor beta chains were all read from a single sample in a study of T cell repertoires in cytomegalovirus infection. MiXCR, run by TCRdb on the reads, gives a single entry per CDR3 protein. The sample lists 250,000 to 300,000 distinct CDR3 sequences; approximately 15% were seen once. The sample taken for sequencing was PBMCs. These receptors came from a human donor in good health (CMV status not recorded). Some clones in this sample may be carry-over from other donors' samples.

There are many counts of this clonotype. The chain carries TRBV7-8 and TRBJ1-6; the D gene is possibly TRBD1 (6 bases). There are 15 residues in the CDR3. Germline CDR1 reads SGHVS; CDR2 reads FQNEAQ. The V end was cut by 1 base, the J end by 9 bases, with 13 bases between. The chain's CDR3 is CASSLEPGARSPLHF. The CDR3 DNA sequence: TGTGCCAGCAGCTTAGAGCCGGGGGCCCGTTCACCCCTCCACTTT.

Many counts were recorded for this clonotype. The rearrangement links TRBV19 to TRBJ1-5; TRBD1 might be the D (6 bases). CDR1 and CDR2 from the germline V gene are LNHDA and SQIVND (reference sequence). This CDR3 is built from 14 residues. V shed 3 bases and J shed 3 bases, with 9 bases lying between them. CDR3 region: CASSIPGHNQPQHF. CDR3 bases: TGTGCCAGTAGTATCCCGGGACACAATCAGCCCCAGCATTTT.

This clonotype was recorded many times. This rearrangement joins TRBV7-3 to TRBJ2-1; TRBD1 is a possible D gene (5 bases). Trimming took 1 base from V and 5 from J, leaving 12 bases between them. The CDR3 sequence is 15 residues long. Germline values: CDR1 SGHTA, CDR2 FQGTGA. CDR3 protein: CASSLSGRAHNEQFF. DNA for the CDR3: TGTGCCAGCAGCTTAAGTGGCAGGGCCCACAATGAGCAGTTCTTC.

This clonotype was recorded many times. The chain joins TRBV4-1 to TRBJ1-1; no clear D gene. The length of the CDR3 is 15 residues. Deletions cut 5 bases from V and 1 base from J, with 14 bases between. The V gene's germline CDR1 is MGHRA and CDR2 YSYEKL. Here the CDR3 reads CASSNLPGPNTEAFF. CDR3 DNA: TGCGCCAGCAGCAACCTCCCGGGTCCGAACACTGAAGCTTTCTTT.

This clonotype was seen a few times. The chain joins TRBV25-1 to TRBJ2-1, with 11 bases identical to TRBD1. Germline CDR1 MGHDK, CDR2 SYGVNS. V lost 6 bases, J lost 7 bases, and 5 bases stayed unmatched. The CDR3 spans 14 residues. CDR3 in amino acids: CASRGQGAGNEQFF. The CDR3 DNA reads as TGTGCCAGCAGAGGACAGGGGGCAGGAAATGAGCAGTTCTTC.

This clonotype appeared many times. The chain combines TRBV7-8 with TRBJ2-3; TRBD2 matches 10 bases. Germline values: CDR1 SGHVS, CDR2 FQNEAQ. The CDR3 sequence is 17 residues long. J gave up 4 bases and V 3 bases, and 10 bases lay outside the gene matches. The CDR3 spells CASSLWILAGVADTQYF. CDR3 sequence (DNA): TGTGCCAGCAGCTTGTGGATCCTAGCGGGAGTGGCAGATACGCAGTATTTT.

The V and J genes are TRBV12-3 or TRBV12-4 and TRBJ1-1; D unclear. Trimming took off 2 bases at V and 6 bases at J, with 13 bases between the two ends. The CDR3 runs to 14 residues. The CDR3 here is CASSLLSGIPEAFF. CDR3 sequence (DNA): TGTGCCAGCAGTTTATTGTCGGGAATCCCTGAAGCTTTCTTT.

This clonotype was seen a handful of times. V and J are TRBV6-1 and TRBJ2-7, with 7 bases that match TRBD2. The CDR3 is 16 amino acids. With 5 bases clipped from V and 2 bases from J, the junction kept 12 bases outside the gene matches. Germline V gene data show CDR1 as MNHNS and CDR2 as SASEGT. The CDR3 region has the DNA TGTGCCAGCAGTTCCTTCATAGCGGGTTCCACCTACGAGCAGTACTTC. This translates into CASSSFIAGSTYEQYF.

In its sample, this clonotype was seen many times. The rearrangement joins TRBV7-9 to TRBJ2-1, with D maybe TRBD2 (5 bases). CDR3 length equals 15 residues. Germline CDR1 and CDR2: SEHNR and FQNEAQ (reference sequence). V was pared by 6 bases and J by 3 bases, with 15 bases between. The CDR3 DNA reads TGTGCCAGCAGGGGGTCAACGGGGATCTACAATGAGCAGTTCTTC. It specifies CASRGSTGIYNEQFF. Based on the CDR3 plus reference TRBV7-9 and TRBJ2-1, the full variable domain is DTGVSQNPRHKITKRGQNVTFRCDPISEHNRLYWYRQTLGQGPEFLTYFQNEAQLEKSRLLSDRFSAERPKGSFSTLEIQRTEQGDSAMYLCASRGSTGIYNEQFFGPGTRLTVL.

This clonotype was counted at least ten times. The chain carries TRBV6-2 or TRBV6-3 and TRBJ1-4; TRBD1 agrees at 9 bases. CDR1 and CDR2 (germline): MNHEY, SVGEGT. Germline trimming cut 7 bases from V and 8 bases from J; bases unmatched to any gene: 17. The CDR3 totals 17 residues. The CDR3 DNA reads TGTGCCAGCACATCCGGGACAGGGTCGGAAGCGAGAGAAAAACTGTTTTTT. Translation: CASTSGTGSEAREKLFF.

This clonotype was found many times. This sequence joins TRBV7-2 and TRBJ1-2; D is undetermined. CDR1 is SGHTA and CDR2 is FQGNSA in the germline V gene. The CDR3 is 18 amino acids. V was pared by 1 base and J by 0 bases, with 18 bases between. CDR3 DNA: TGTGCCAGCAGCTTAGTTTTTTTGGTGGGCGGCACTAACTATGGCTACACCTTC. This encodes CASSLVFLVGGTNYGYTF.

This clonotype appeared many times. The chain carries TRBV20-1 and TRBJ2-7; 8 bases agree with TRBD1. V was clipped by 2 bases and J by 4 bases; unmatched bases: 4. Germline loops: CDR1 DFQATT, CDR2 SNEGSKA (reference sequence). The CDR3 extends over 13 amino acids. The CDR3: CSARTGGSYEQYF. The CDR3 DNA sequence: TGCAGTGCTAGAACAGGGGGATCATACGAGCAGTACTTC.

This clonotype was seen ten or more times. This chain connects TRBV7-6 to TRBJ2-2, with 7 bases matching TRBD1. This CDR3 is built from 14 residues. The germline V gene encodes CDR1 SGHVS and CDR2 FNYEAQ. V trimming: 5 bases; J trimming: 1 base; junction bases outside the gene matches: 1. This chain's CDR3 is CASSDRENTGELFF. The CDR3 DNA follows: TGTGCCAGCAGCGACAGGGAGAACACCGGGGAGCTGTTTTTT.

This clonotype was picked up many times. The chain recombines TRBV12-3 or TRBV12-4 with TRBJ1-2; weak D call: TRBD1 (5 bases). The CDR3 is 13 amino acids. V dropped 6 bases and J dropped 9 bases, with 17 bases sitting between them. The CDR3 here is CASSPQGPRSYTF. CDR3 sequence (DNA): TGTGCCAGCAGCCCTCAGGGACCTAGGAGCTACACCTTC.

In its sample, this clonotype was seen many times. The gene calls are TRBV28 and TRBJ2-6, with 8 positions matching TRBD1. The CDR3 contains 18 residues. Germline CDR1 MDHEN, CDR2 SYDVKM. J gave up 0 bases and V 6 bases, and 10 bases lay outside the gene matches. The CDR3 loop reads CASSRGQGDISGANVLTF. CDR3 DNA: TGTGCCAGCAGCCGCGGACAGGGAGACATCTCTGGGGCCAACGTCCTGACTTTC.

This clonotype was recorded at least ten times. This chain joins TRBV2 and TRBJ2-3; TRBD2 agrees at 7 bases. The germline CDR1 and CDR2 sequences are SNHLY and FYNNEI. This CDR3 has 14 amino acids. Trimming removed 7 bases from V and 0 bases from J; junction bases left unmatched: 4. Here the CDR3 reads CASTGLGSTDTQYF. Written as DNA, the CDR3 is TGTGCCAGCACTGGACTAGGAAGCACAGATACGCAGTATTTT.

At least ten counts were recorded for this clonotype. The chain couples TRBV12-3 or TRBV12-4 to TRBJ1-4, with a possible D match to TRBD1 (6 bases). The V gene lost 5 bases and the J gene lost 8 bases, with 18 bases spanning the gap. There are 15 residues in the CDR3. CDR3 protein: CASSPRRGGWEKLFF. The CDR3 DNA follows: TGTGCCAGCAGTCCCCGCCGAGGGGGTTGGGAAAAACTGTTTTTT.

The rearrangement uses TRBV29-1 and TRBJ2-3; 7 positions match TRBD2. The trim removed 4 bases at V and 8 bases at J, leaving 21 bases unmatched. Germline CDR1 reads SQVTM; CDR2 reads ANQGSEA. The CDR3 length is 17 residues. CDR3 coding DNA: TGCAGCGTTGGGAGGTTTGGTGCGCTAGCGGAACAGGTTACGCAGTATTTT. As protein: CSVGRFGALAEQVTQYF.

This clonotype has only a few counts. The CDR3 loop reads CASSAGLADSYEQYF. The CDR3 DNA sequence: TGTGCCAGCAGTGCGGGACTAGCGGACTCCTACGAGCAGTACTTC. The J gene is TRBJ2-7, the V gene TRBV25-1, with 11 bases fitting TRBD2. Germline CDR1 reads MGHDK; CDR2 reads SYGVNS. CDR3 size: 15 residues. The V gene end was trimmed by 4 bases and the J gene end by 0 bases; junction bases not matched to a gene: 2.

This clonotype was seen more than once but under ten times. This chain joins TRBV7-9 and TRBJ2-3, with 8 bases matching TRBD2. Germline CDR1 is SEHNR and CDR2 is FQNEAQ (reference sequence). There are 14 residues in the CDR3. V shed 5 bases and J 1 base; nucleotides not matched to a gene: 2. The CDR3 here is CASSKTSGTDTQYF. The CDR3 DNA is TGTGCCAGCAGCAAGACTAGCGGCACAGATACGCAGTATTTT.

The chain recombines TRBV7-6 with TRBJ2-1, with 7 bases identical to TRBD1. CDR1 and CDR2 from the germline V gene are SGHVS and FNYEAQ. Trimming took 2 bases from V and 6 from J; bases not matched to a gene: 10. CDR3 length equals 16 residues. The CDR3 region has the DNA TGTGCCAGCAGCTTAAGGTCTGGACAGGACACCAATGAGCAGTTCTTC. It specifies CASSLRSGQDTNEQFF.

The CDR3 reads CASTEPSGYSNQPQHF. CDR3 nucleotides: TGTGCCAGCACTGAACCTTCGGGTTATAGCAATCAGCCCCAGCATTTT. V and J are TRBV28 and TRBJ1-5; no definite D call. This CDR3 has 16 residues. The germline V gene has CDR1 MDHEN and CDR2 SYDVKM. The germline V and J ends were trimmed by 7 bases and 0 bases, with 16 bases remaining between them.